The 19 T cell receptor beta chains below come from one sample, sequenced in a study of blood T cell repertoires in COVID-19. Measured with immunoSEQ multiplex PCR; TCRdb has only the in-frame clones, and not every one. The sample includes 250,000 or so clones, about nine tenths of them seen just once. The sample comprised peripheral blood. The origin of the receptors is a man aged 25-45 years with COVID-19, enrolled during active disease.

The CDR3 DNA reads TGTGCCAGCAGTCGCGATCAGGGGACCTTTAGCAATCAGCCCCAGCATTTT. This translates into CASSRDQGTFSNQPQHF. The chain recombines TRBV6-6 with TRBJ1-5; a possible D gene is TRBD1 (6 bases). The length of the CDR3 is 17 residues. Trimming shortened V by 5 bases and J by 0 bases, and 17 bases separated the two germline ends. Germline CDR1 MNHNY, CDR2 SVGAGI (reference sequence).

The chain has TRBV5-4 and TRBJ2-1; 9 bases fit TRBD1. CDR1 and CDR2 from the germline V gene are SGHNT and YYREEE (reference sequence). This CDR3 contains 16 residues. V was clipped by 3 bases and J by 4 bases; unmatched bases: 8. The CDR3 spells CASSSYGQGIYNEQFF. CDR3 coding DNA: TGTGCCAGCAGCTCTTATGGACAGGGGATTTACAATGAGCAGTTCTTC.

The chain carries TRBV25-1 and TRBJ2-2; D might be TRBD1 (6 bases). This CDR3 is built from 16 residues. Germline loops: CDR1 MGHDK, CDR2 SYGVNS. Trimming took 3 bases from V and 0 from J, leaving 11 bases between them. In DNA form, the CDR3 reads TGTGCCAGCAGTGAGGTGGGGGCCTCGAACACCGGGGAGCTGTTTTTT. Amino acids: CASSEVGASNTGELFF.

This chain links TRBV28 with TRBJ1-2, with no clear D. The CDR3 totals 16 residues. The V gene's germline CDR1 is MDHEN and CDR2 SYDVKM. Trimming pared 3 bases from V and 5 bases from J, leaving 19 bases between. The CDR3 loop is CASSFRSSQADYGYTF. CDR3 bases: TGTGCCAGCAGTTTCCGGTCTAGCCAGGCAGATTATGGCTACACCTTC.

This chain connects TRBV4-2 to TRBJ2-1; 11 bases are shared with TRBD2. The CDR3 contains 16 residues. J gave up 4 bases and V 4 bases, and 6 bases lay outside the gene matches. In germline, CDR1 is LGHNA, CDR2 YNFKEQ. CDR3 sequence: CASSPPRLAGYNEQFF. For the CDR3, the DNA is TGTGCCAGCAGCCCGCCCCGACTAGCGGGGTACAATGAGCAGTTCTTC.

The chain links TRBV2 to TRBJ1-5; possible D gene TRBD1, 5 bases. The CDR3 covers 16 residues. Looked up from germline, CDR1 is SNHLY and CDR2 is FYNNEI. V gave up 2 bases and J gave up 1 base, with 12 bases separating them. The CDR3 DNA reads as TGTGCCAGCAGTGAAATATTAGGGGCCAGCAATCAGCCCCAGCATTTT. It is translated as CASSEILGASNQPQHF.

This clone was picked up one time. The V call is TRBV13, the J call TRBJ2-7, with a weak D call TRBD1 (5 bases). V gave up 3 bases and J gave up 0 bases, with 21 bases separating them. This CDR3 has 18 amino acids. Germline CDR1 is PRHDT and CDR2 is FYEKMQ (reference sequence). The DNA of the CDR3 is TGTGCCAGCAGCTTCAAGGGATGGGGCAGCAGAACCTCCTACGAGCAGTACTTC. Protein product: CASSFKGWGSRTSYEQYF.

The chain links TRBV12-5 to TRBJ1-1, with D perhaps matching TRBD1 (6 bases). The CDR3 consists of 12 residues. Germline V gives CDR1 LGHNT, CDR2 FRNRAP. V was pared by 3 bases and J by 6 bases, with 8 bases between. The CDR3 loop reads CASGFRGAEAFF. The CDR3 DNA reads as TGTGCTAGTGGTTTCAGGGGAGCTGAAGCTTTCTTT.

The gene calls are TRBV11-2 and TRBJ1-4, with D tentatively TRBD1 (5 bases). The V gene's germline CDR1 is SGHAT and CDR2 FQNNGV. Trimming removed 5 bases at V and 7 bases at J, with 20 bases between. The CDR3 has 16 amino acids. The CDR3 region has the DNA TGTGCCAGCAGCCCGCTAGGTGGGGGGGTGGGTGAAAAACTGTTTTTT. Translating gives CASSPLGGGVGEKLFF.

V gene TRBV7-2 combines with J gene TRBJ2-7; TRBD2 agrees at 7 bases. With 4 bases clipped from V and 1 base from J, the junction kept 7 bases outside the gene matches. The CDR3 is 15 residues long. Germline lookup yields CDR1 SGHTA and CDR2 FQGNSA. The CDR3 nucleotides read TGTGCCAGCAGCTATTACGGCGGGGGTTCCTACGAGCAGTACTTC. Protein: CASSYYGGGSYEQYF.

The V call is TRBV9, the J call TRBJ2-2, with a tentative D call TRBD1 (6 bases). Between the trimmed V and J ends, which lost 1 base and 6 bases, there was a span of 16 bases. The CDR3 is made up of 16 amino acids. The germline V gene encodes CDR1 SGDLS and CDR2 YYNGEE. The DNA of the CDR3 is TGTGCCAGCAGCGTACAGTCGGCAGGGGTGGCCGGGGAGCTGTTTTTT. Residues: CASSVQSAGVAGELFF.

V and J are TRBV19 and TRBJ1-2; a possible D gene is TRBD1 (5 bases). The germline CDR1 and CDR2 sequences are LNHDA and SQIVND (reference sequence). The CDR3 extends over 13 amino acids. Trimming took off 5 bases at V and 7 bases at J, with 14 bases between the two ends. DNA for the CDR3: TGTGCCAGTAGTGCCCGGACACGCCGTGGCTACACCTTC. Its translation: CASSARTRRGYTF.

This chain joins TRBV6-4 and TRBJ1-1, with D possibly being TRBD1 (6 bases). CDR1 is MRHNA and CDR2 is SNTAGT in the germline V gene. CDR3 length equals 13 residues. Deletions cut 0 bases from V and 7 bases from J, with 9 bases between. The CDR3 coding sequence is TGTGCCAGCAGTGACTCGCAGGGGAATGAAGCTTTCTTT. Protein sequence: CASSDSQGNEAFF.

The rearrangement links TRBV4-1 to TRBJ1-4; D remains unclear. CDR1 MGHRA and CDR2 YSYEKL come from the germline V gene. The CDR3 covers 12 residues. With 4 bases removed from V and 8 bases from J, the gap between germline ends came to 8 bases. The chain's CDR3 is CASSRGGEKLFF. In DNA form, the CDR3 reads TGCGCCAGCAGCCGGGGAGGCGAAAAACTGTTTTTT.

J is TRBJ1-2 and V is TRBV19; 9 nucleotides line up with TRBD1. Germline CDR1 and CDR2: LNHDA and SQIVND (reference sequence). V dropped 6 bases and J dropped 4; count of bases not matched to a gene: 9. The CDR3 sequence is 15 residues long. The CDR3 region is CASSIQGASSYGYTF. In DNA, the CDR3 is TGTGCCAGTAGCATACAGGGGGCCTCTAGCTATGGCTACACCTTC.

This chain connects TRBV12-3 or TRBV12-4 to TRBJ1-2, with D perhaps matching TRBD1 (5 bases). This CDR3 has 13 residues. Trimming took 3 bases from V and 5 from J, leaving 10 bases between them. The CDR3 sequence: CASSLSRVYGYTF. CDR3 DNA sequence: TGTGCCAGCAGTTTGAGCAGGGTGTATGGCTACACCTTC.

The chain joins TRBV5-4 to TRBJ2-1; 9 bases agree with TRBD2. With V trimmed by 0 bases and J by 2 bases, 3 bases remained unmatched. This CDR3 is built from 16 residues. Germline assignment: CDR1 SGHNT and CDR2 YYREEE (reference sequence). CDR3 DNA sequence: TGTGCCAGCAGCTTGGGCAGCGGGGGGCCCTACAATGAGCAGTTCTTC. Encoded protein: CASSLGSGGPYNEQFF.

The V call is TRBV6-2 or TRBV6-3, the J call TRBJ2-3, with 7 bases matching TRBD2. With V trimmed by 6 bases and J by 14 bases, 11 bases remained unmatched. Per germline, CDR1 MNHEY and CDR2 SVGEGT. The CDR3 extends over 12 amino acids. CDR3 coding DNA: TGTGCCAGCAGCCAACTAGCGAGTGTGTGGTATTTT. Translation gives CASSQLASVWYF.

The V and J genes are TRBV7-2 and TRBJ1-2, with 7 bases matching TRBD1. The CDR3 loop spans 14 amino acids. J lost 4 bases, V lost 2 bases, and 4 bases had no gene match. Germline lookup yields CDR1 SGHTA and CDR2 FQGNSA. CDR3 region: CASSLRQGGYGYTF. CDR3 sequence (DNA): TGTGCCAGCAGCTTAAGACAGGGAGGCTATGGCTACACCTTC.